This TCR beta chain derives from a study of quantifying T cell responses using KT2 cells. At the level of the study: cDNA was made from DNase-treated RNA using alpha and beta constant primers. Under optimum conditions, T4 ligation efficiency was estimated at more than 8.5%.

Trimming removed 7 bases from V and 6 bases from J, with 15 bases in between. The CDR3 loop spans 13 amino acids. Germline CDR1 is PRHDT and CDR2 is FYEKMQ (reference sequence). The cDNA 3' end received a ligated oligonucleotide with a UMI. First-round PCR used three to five cycles and beta primers RC1.1 and RC1.2 covering TRBC1 and TRBC2. TCRdb redid the calling of the UMI-ligation and nested PCR reads with MiXCR, one entry per CDR3 protein. The data show some 43,000 distinct CDR3 sequences, about 15% seen once. The sample is PBMC spiked with counted cells of clone KT2. This sequence joins TRBV13 and TRBJ1-1; D is uncertain. What was sequenced was PBMCs spiked with cells of the T cell clone KT2. The sequence was obtained from a human donor. CDR3 sequence reads: CASNFVGWAEAFF. As DNA, the CDR3 is TGTGCCAGCAACTTTGTAGGGTGGGCTGAAGCTTTCTTT.